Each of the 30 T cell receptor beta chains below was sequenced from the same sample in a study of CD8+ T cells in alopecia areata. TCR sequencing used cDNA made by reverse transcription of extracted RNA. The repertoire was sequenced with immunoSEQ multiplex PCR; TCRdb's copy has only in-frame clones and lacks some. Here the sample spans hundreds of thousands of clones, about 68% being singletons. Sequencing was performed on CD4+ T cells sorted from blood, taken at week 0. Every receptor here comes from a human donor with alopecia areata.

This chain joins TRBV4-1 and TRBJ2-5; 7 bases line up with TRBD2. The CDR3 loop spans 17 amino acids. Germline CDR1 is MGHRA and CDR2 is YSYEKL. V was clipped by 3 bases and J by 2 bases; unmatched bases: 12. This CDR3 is CASSQVLGGGPQETQYF. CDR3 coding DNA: TGCGCCAGCAGCCAGGTACTTGGCGGGGGTCCACAAGAGACCCAGTACTTC.

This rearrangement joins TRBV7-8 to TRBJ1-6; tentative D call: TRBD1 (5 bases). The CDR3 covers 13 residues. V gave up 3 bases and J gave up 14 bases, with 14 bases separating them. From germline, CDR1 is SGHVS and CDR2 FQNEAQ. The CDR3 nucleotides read TGTGCCAGCAGCTTTAGGACGGAAGGGGCCCTCCACTTT. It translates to CASSFRTEGALHF. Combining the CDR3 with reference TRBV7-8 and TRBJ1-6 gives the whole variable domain GAGVSQSPRYKVAKRGQDVALRCDPISGHVSLFWYQQALGQGPEFLTYFQNEAQLDKSGLPSDRFFAERPEGSVSTLKIQRTQQEDSAVYLCASSFRTEGALHFGNGTRLTVT.

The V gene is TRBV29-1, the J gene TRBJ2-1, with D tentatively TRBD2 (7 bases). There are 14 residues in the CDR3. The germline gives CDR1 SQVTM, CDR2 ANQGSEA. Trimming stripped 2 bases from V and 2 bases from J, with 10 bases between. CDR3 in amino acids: CSVERGATYNEQFF. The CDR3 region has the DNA TGCAGCGTTGAACGGGGGGCCACCTACAATGAGCAGTTCTTC.

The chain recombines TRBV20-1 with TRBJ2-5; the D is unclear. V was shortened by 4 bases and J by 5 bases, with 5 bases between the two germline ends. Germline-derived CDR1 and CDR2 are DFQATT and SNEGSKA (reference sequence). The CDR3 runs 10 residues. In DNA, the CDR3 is TGCAGTGCTATCGGGGAGACCCAGTACTTC. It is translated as CSAIGETQYF.

CDR3 amino acids: CASSQDPGAPLHF. In DNA, the CDR3 is TGCGCCAGCAGCCAAGATCCCGGGGCACCCCTCCACTTT. This rearrangement joins TRBV4-1 to TRBJ1-6; D ambiguous. Germline CDR1 reads MGHRA; CDR2 reads YSYEKL. The CDR3 length is 13 residues. The V gene lost 0 bases and the J gene lost 11 bases, with 8 bases spanning the gap.

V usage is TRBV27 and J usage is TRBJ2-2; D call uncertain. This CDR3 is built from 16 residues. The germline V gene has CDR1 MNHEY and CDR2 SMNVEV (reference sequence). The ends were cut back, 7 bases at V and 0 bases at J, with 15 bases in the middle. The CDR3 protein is CASTFAAAANTGELFF. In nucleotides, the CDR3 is TGTGCCAGCACCTTTGCTGCGGCGGCGAACACCGGGGAGCTGTTTTTT.

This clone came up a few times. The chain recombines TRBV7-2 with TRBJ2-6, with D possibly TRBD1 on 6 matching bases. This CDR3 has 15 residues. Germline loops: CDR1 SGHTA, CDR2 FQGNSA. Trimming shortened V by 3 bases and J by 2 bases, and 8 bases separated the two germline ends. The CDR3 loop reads CASSFNRAGANVLTF. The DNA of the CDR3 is TGTGCCAGCAGCTTCAACAGGGCTGGGGCCAACGTCCTGACTTTC.

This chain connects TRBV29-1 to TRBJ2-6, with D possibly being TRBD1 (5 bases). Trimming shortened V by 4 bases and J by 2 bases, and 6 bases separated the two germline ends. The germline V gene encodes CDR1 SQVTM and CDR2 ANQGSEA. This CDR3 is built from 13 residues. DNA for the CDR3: TGCAGCGTTGTAGGGGCTGGGGCCAACGTCCTGACTTTC. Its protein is CSVVGAGANVLTF. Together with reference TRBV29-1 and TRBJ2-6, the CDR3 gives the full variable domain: SAVISQKPSRDICQRGTSLTIQCQVDSQVTMMFWYRQQPGQSLTLIATANQGSEATYESGFVIDKFPISRPNLTFSTLTVSNMSPEDSSIYLCSVVGAGANVLTFGAGSRLTVL.

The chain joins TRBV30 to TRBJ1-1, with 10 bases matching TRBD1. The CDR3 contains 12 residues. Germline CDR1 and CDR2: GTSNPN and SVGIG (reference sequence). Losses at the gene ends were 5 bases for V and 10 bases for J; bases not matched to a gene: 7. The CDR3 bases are TGTGCCTGGGTCCGGGACAGGGGTTTAGCTTTCTTT. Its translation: CAWVRDRGLAFF.

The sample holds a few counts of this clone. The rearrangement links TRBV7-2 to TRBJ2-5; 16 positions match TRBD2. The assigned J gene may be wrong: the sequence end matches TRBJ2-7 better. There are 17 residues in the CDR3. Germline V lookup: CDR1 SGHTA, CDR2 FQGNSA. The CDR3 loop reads CASSPGLAGGPGYEQYF. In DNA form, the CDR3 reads TGTGCCAGCAGCCCGGGACTAGCGGGGGGGCCAGGTTACGAGCAGTACTTC.

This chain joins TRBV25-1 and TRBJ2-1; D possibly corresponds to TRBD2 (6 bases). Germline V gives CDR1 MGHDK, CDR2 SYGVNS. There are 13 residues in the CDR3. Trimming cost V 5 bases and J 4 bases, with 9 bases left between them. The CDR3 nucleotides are TGTGCCAGCAGTTTCGGGAGATACAATGAGCAGTTCTTC. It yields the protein CASSFGRYNEQFF. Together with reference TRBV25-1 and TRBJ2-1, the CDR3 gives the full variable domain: EADIYQTPRYLVIGTGKKITLECSQTMGHDKMYWYQQDPGMELHLIHYSYGVNSTEKGDLSSESTVSRIRTEHFPLTLESARPSHTSQYLCASSFGRYNEQFFGPGTRLTVL.

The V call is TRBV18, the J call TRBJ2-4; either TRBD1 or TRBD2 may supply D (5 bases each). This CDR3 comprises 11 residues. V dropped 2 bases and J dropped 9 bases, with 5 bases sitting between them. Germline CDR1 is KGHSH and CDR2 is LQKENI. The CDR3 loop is CASSPGGIQYF. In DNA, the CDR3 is TGTGCCAGCTCACCAGGGGGCATTCAGTACTTC.

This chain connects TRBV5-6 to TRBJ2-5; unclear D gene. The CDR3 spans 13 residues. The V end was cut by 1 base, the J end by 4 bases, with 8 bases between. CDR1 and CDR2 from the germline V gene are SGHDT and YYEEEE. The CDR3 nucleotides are TGTGCCAGCAGCTTGCTGTTCCCAGAGACCCAGTACTTC. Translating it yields CASSLLFPETQYF.

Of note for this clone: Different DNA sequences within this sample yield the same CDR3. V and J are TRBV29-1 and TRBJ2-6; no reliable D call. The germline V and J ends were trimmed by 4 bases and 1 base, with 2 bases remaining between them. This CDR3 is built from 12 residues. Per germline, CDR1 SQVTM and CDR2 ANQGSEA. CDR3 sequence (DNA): TGCAGCGTTGCTTCTGGGGCCAACGTCCTGACTTTC. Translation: CSVASGANVLTF.

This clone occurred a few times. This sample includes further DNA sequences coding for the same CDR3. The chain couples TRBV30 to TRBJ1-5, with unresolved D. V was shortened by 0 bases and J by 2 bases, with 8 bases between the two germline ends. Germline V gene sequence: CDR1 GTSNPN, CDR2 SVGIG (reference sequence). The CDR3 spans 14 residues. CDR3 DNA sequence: TGTGCCTGGAGTGTACTTGGCCGCAATCAGCCCCAGCATTTT. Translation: CAWSVLGRNQPQHF.

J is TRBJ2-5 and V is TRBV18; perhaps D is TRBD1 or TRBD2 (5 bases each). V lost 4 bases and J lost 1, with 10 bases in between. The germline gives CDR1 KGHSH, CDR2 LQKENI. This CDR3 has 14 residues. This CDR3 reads CASSLGTPQETQYF. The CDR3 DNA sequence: TGTGCCAGCTCACTGGGGACCCCCCAAGAGACCCAGTACTTC.

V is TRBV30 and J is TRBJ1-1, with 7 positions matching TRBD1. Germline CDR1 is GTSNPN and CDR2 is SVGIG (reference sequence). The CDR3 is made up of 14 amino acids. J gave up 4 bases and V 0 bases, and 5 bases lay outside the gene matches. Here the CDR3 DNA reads TGTGCCTGGAGTGTTGGGACAGAGTTCACTGAAGCTTTCTTT. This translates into CAWSVGTEFTEAFF. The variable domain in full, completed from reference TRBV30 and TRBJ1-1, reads SQTIHQWPATLVQPVGSPLSLECTVEGTSNPNLYWYRQAAGRGLQLLFYSVGIGQISSEVPQNLSASRPQDRQFILSSKKLLLSDSGFYLCAWSVGTEFTEAFFGQGTRLTVV.

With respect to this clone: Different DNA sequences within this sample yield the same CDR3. CDR3: CSVASGETQYF. CDR3 DNA sequence: TGCAGCGTTGCTAGCGGAGAGACCCAGTACTTC. V gene TRBV29-1 combines with J gene TRBJ2-5; 7 bases match TRBD2. V gave up 4 bases and J gave up 4 bases; unmatched junction bases: 0. CDR1 is SQVTM and CDR2 is ANQGSEA in the germline V gene. The CDR3 loop spans 11 amino acids.

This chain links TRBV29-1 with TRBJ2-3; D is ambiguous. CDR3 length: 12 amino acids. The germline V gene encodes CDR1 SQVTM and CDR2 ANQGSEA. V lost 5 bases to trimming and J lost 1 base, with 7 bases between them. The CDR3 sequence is CSVTTGTDTQYF. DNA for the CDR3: TGCAGCGTTACTACCGGCACAGATACGCAGTATTTT.

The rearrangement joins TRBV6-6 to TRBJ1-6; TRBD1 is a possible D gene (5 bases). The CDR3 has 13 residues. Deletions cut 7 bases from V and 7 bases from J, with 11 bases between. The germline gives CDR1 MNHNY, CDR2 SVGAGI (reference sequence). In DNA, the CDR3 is TGTGCCAGCATTCTGACAGAGAATTCACCCCTCCACTTT. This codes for CASILTENSPLHF.

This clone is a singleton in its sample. CDR3 amino acids: CASSSPGAGRNSPLHF. In DNA form, the CDR3 reads TGTGCCAGCAGCTCTCCAGGGGCAGGGCGTAATTCACCCCTCCACTTT. The genes are TRBV5-6 and TRBJ1-6; the D gene is possibly TRBD1 (6 bases). This CDR3 has 16 residues. The germline CDR1 and CDR2 sequences are SGHDT and YYEEEE. With 3 bases removed from V and 6 bases from J, the gap between germline ends came to 16 bases. Looking up the rest from reference TRBV5-6 and TRBJ1-6 gives the full variable domain: DAGVTQSPTHLIKTRGQQVTLRCSPKSGHDTVSWYQQALGQGPQFIFQYYEEEERQRGNFPDRFSGHQFPNYSSELNVNALLLGDSALYLCASSSPGAGRNSPLHFGNGTRLTVT.

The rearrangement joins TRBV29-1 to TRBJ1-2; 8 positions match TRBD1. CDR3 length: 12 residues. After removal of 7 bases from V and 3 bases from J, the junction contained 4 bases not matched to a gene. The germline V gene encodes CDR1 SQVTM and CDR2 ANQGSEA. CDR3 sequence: CSADRGYYGYTF. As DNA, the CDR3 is TGCAGCGCAGACAGGGGCTACTATGGCTACACCTTC.

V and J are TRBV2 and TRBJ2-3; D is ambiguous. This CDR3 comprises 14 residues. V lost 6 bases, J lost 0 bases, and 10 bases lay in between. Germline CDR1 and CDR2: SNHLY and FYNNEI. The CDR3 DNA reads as TGTGCCAGCAGGGTGGACCCGAGCACAGATACGCAGTATTTT. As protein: CASRVDPSTDTQYF.

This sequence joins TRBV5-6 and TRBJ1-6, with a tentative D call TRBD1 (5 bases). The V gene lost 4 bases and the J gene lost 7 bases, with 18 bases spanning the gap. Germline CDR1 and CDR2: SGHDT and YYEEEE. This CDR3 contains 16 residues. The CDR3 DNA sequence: TGTGCCAGCAGCCCCTGGGACTCCGGGCGAAATTCACCCCTCCACTTT. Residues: CASSPWDSGRNSPLHF.

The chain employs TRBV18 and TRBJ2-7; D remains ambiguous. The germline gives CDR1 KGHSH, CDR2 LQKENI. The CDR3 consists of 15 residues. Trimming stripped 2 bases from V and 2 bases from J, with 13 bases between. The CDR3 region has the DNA TGTGCCAGCTCACCATACGGCACAGCTACCTACGAGCAGTACTTC. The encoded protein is CASSPYGTATYEQYF.

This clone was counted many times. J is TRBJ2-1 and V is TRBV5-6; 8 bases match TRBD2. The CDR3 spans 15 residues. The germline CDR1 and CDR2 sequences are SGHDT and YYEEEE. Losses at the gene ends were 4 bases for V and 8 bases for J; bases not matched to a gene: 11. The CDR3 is CASSVRRTSWDEQFF. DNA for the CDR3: TGTGCCAGCAGCGTGCGACGGACTAGCTGGGATGAGCAGTTCTTC.

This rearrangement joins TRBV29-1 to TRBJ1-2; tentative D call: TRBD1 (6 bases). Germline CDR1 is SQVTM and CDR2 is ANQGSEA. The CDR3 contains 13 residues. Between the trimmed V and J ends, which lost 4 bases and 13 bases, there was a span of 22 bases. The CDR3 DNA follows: TGCAGCGTTGGAGCGAATAAGCTAGGGGGATCCACCTTC. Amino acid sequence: CSVGANKLGGSTF.

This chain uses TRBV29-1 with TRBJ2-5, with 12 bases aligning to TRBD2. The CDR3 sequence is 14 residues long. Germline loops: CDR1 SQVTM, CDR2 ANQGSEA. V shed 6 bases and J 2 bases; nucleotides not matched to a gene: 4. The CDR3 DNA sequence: TGCAGCGTCCGGACTAGCGGGGATCAAGAGACCCAGTACTTC. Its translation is CSVRTSGDQETQYF.

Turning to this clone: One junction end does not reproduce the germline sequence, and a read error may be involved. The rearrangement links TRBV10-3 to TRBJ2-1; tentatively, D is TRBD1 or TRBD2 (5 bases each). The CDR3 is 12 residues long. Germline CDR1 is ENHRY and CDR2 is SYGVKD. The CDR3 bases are TGTGCCATCACTGAGGGGCTAAATGAGCAGTTCTTC. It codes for CAITEGLNEQFF.

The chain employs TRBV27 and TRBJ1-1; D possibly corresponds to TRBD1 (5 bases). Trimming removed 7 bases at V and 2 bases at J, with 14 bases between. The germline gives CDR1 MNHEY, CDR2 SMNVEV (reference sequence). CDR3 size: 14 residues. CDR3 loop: CASIQLGGNTEAFF. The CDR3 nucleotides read TGTGCCAGCATTCAACTCGGGGGTAACACTGAAGCTTTCTTT.